This entry concerns a single TCR beta chain. The antigen remains undetermined. The sample originates from a study of T cells after yellow fever vaccination. Study-wide results and limits: Subsequent booster samples again held most clones from primary vaccination (more than 95% CD4, roughly 90% CD8). Relatively few clonotypes were ones that appeared in both CD4 and CD8 compartments. Contamination of FACS-sorted repertoires by abundant clonotypes from the bulk population could occur.

V lost 1 base to trimming and J lost 0 bases, with 7 bases between them. CDR1 is SGHTA and CDR2 is FQGNSA in the germline V gene. CDR3 length: 16 amino acids. They built TCR cDNA with 5'RACE template switching, a step that put in a universal primer site and UMIs. TCRdb independently ran MiXCR on the 5' RACE reads; one entry per CDR3 protein. The sample shows roughly 120,000 distinct CDR3 sequences, 7.2% of them seen only once. This specimen consisted of CD4+ T cells sorted from PBMCs, obtained 35 to 50 days after the first yellow fever vaccination. The sequence derives from a man between 18 and 35 years old who received the YFV17D yellow fever vaccine. This sequence joins TRBV7-2 and TRBJ2-6; no clear D. This CDR3 reads CASSLGSNSGANVLTF. In DNA form, the CDR3 reads TGTGCCAGCAGCTTAGGTTCCAACTCTGGGGCCAACGTCCTGACTTTC.